The T cell receptor beta chain described here comes from a study of T cell changes during pregnancy in multiple sclerosis. The table lists this clone with a count of one. Trimming removed 0 bases from V and 1 base from J, with 7 bases in between. Per germline, CDR1 SGHRS and CDR2 YFSETQ. This CDR3 spans 14 amino acids. Repertoires were generated with immunoSEQ multiplex PCR, while TCRdb's copy carries only in-frame clones and drops some. The sample holds around 65,000 clones, about nine tenths seen once. This chain joins TRBV5-1 and TRBJ1-1; D remains ambiguous. The TCR comes from a female donor in good health, enrolled as a control in a pregnancy study. The starting material was peripheral blood, obtained in the first trimester of pregnancy. The CDR3 loop reads CASSLVLPNTEAFF. CDR3 sequence (DNA): TGCGCCAGCAGCTTGGTTCTTCCGAACACTGAAGCTTTCTTT. The full variable domain, completed using reference TRBV5-1 and TRBJ1-1, is KAGVTQTPRYLIKTRGQQVTLSCSPISGHRSVSWYQQTPGQGLQFLFEYFSETQRNKGNFPGRFSGRQFSNSRSEMNVSTLELGDSALYLCASSLVLPNTEAFFGQGTRLTVV.